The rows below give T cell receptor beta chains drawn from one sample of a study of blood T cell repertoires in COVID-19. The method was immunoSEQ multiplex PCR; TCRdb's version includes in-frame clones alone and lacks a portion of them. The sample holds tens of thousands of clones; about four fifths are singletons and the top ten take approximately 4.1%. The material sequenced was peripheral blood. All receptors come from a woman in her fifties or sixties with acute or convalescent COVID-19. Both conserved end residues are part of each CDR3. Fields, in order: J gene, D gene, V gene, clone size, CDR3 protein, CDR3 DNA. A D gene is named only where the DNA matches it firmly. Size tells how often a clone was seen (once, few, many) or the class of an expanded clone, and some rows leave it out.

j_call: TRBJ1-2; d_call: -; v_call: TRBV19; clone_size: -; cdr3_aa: CATARGRGRYGYTF; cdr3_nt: TGTGCCACCGCGCGGGGGCGCGGAAGGTATGGCTACACCTTC
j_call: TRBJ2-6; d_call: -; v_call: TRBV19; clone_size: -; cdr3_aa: CASTQYRTPGANVLTF; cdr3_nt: TGTGCCAGTACTCAGTACAGAACGCCTGGGGCCAACGTCCTGACTTTC
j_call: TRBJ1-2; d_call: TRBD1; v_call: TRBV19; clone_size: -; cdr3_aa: CASSDWDRPNYGYTF; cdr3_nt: TGTGCCAGTAGTGACTGGGACAGGCCTAACTATGGCTACACCTTC
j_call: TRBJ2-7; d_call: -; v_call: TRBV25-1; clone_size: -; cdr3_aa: CASSLAASYEQYF; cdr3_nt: TGTGCCAGCAGTCTGGCGGCCTCCTACGAGCAGTACTTC
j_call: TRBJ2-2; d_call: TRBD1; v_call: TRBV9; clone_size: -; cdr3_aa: CASSGTGRTGELFF; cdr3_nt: TGTGCCAGCAGCGGGACAGGGCGGACCGGGGAGCTGTTTTTT
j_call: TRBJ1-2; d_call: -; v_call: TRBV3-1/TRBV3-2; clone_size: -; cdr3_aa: CASSQAQGGGYGYTF; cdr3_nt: TGTGCCAGCAGCCAAGCCCAAGGGGGGGGCTATGGCTACACCTTC
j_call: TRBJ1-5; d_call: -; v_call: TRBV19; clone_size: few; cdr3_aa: CASSIPIGREAQHF; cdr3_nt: TGTGCCAGTAGTATCCCCATTGGGCGGGAGGCCCAGCATTTT
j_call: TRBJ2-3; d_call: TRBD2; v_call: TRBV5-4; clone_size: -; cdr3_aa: CASSFPALAGKDTQYF; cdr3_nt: TGTGCCAGCAGCTTCCCGGCGCTAGCGGGGAAAGATACGCAGTATTTT
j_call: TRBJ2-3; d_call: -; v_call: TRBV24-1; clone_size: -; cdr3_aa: CATSDLQRDTQYF; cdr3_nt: TGTGCCACCAGTGATTTGCAACGGGATACGCAGTATTTT
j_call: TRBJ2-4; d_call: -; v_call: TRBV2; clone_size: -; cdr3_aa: CASSEKGGIATRYF; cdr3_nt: TGTGCCAGCAGTGAAAAGGGAGGTATAGCGACCCGGTACTTC
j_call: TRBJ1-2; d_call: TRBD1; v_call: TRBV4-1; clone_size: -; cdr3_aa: CASSQGAGQGNYGYTF; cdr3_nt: TGCGCCAGCAGCCAAGGGGCGGGACAGGGGAACTATGGCTACACCTTC
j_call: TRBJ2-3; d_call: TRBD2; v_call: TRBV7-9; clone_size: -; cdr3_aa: CASSLGKAGGLNTQYF; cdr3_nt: TGTGCCAGCAGTTTAGGGAAAGCGGGGGGGCTAAATACGCAGTATTTT
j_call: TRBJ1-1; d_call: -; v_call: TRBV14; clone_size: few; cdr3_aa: CASSQERWVGGNTEAFF; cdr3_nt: TGTGCCAGCAGCCAAGAACGCTGGGTCGGGGGGAACACTGAAGCTTTCTTT
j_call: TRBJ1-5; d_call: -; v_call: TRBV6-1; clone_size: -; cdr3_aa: CASSEGTGSGQPQHF; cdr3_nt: TGTGCCAGCAGTGAAGGCACGGGGTCCGGCCAGCCCCAGCATTTT
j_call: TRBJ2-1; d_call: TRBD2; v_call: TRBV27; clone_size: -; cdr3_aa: CASRPAGGFSYNEQFF; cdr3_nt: TGTGCCAGCAGACCCGCGGGGGGTTTTTCATACAATGAGCAGTTCTTC
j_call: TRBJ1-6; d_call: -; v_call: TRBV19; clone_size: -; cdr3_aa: CASSQPGYNSPLHF; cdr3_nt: TGTGCCAGTAGTCAACCGGGCTATAATTCACCCCTCCACTTT
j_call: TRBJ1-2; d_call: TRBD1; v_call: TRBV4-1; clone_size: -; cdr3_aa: CASSQDGDRVYGYTF; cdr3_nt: TGCGCCAGCAGCCAAGATGGGGACAGGGTCTATGGCTACACCTTC
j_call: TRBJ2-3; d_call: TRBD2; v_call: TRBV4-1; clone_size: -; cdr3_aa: CASSHRTSGNTDTQYF; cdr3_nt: TGCGCCAGCAGCCATAGGACTAGCGGAAACACAGATACGCAGTATTTT
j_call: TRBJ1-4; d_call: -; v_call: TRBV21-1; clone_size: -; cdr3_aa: CASSSERGHNEKLFF; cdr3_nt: TGTGCCAGCAGCTCAGAGAGGGGGCATAATGAAAAACTGTTTTTT
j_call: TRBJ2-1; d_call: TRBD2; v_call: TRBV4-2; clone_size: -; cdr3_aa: CASSQELALDNEQFF; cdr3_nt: TGTGCCAGCAGCCAAGAACTAGCGCTGGACAATGAGCAGTTCTTC
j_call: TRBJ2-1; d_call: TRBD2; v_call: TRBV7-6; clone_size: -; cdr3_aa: CASSLVWYRGTSGRLEQFF; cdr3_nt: TGTGCCAGCAGCTTAGTCTGGTATAGGGGGACTAGCGGGAGGCTTGAGCAGTTCTTC
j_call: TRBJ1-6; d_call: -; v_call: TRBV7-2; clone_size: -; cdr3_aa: CASSLYGSPLHF; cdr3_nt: TGTGCCAGCAGCTTATACGGTTCACCCCTCCACTTT
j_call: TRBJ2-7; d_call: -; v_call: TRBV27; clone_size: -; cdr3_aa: CASTGASYEQYF; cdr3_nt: TGTGCCAGCACAGGGGCGTCCTACGAGCAGTACTTC
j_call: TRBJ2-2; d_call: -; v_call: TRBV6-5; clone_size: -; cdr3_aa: CATKGSTGELFF; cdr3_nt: TGTGCCACAAAAGGGAGCACCGGGGAGCTGTTTTTT
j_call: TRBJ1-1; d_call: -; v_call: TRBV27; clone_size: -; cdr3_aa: CASSTGRNTEAFF; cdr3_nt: TGTGCCAGCAGTACAGGACGTAACACTGAAGCTTTCTTT
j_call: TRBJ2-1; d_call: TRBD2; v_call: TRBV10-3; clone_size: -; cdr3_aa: CAISEVAGAGGEQFF; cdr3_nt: TGTGCCATCAGTGAGGTAGCGGGGGCCGGGGGTGAGCAGTTCTTC
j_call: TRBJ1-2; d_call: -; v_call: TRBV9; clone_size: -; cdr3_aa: CASSVDLPGRGYGYTF; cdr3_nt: TGTGCCAGCAGCGTAGATTTACCAGGACGGGGCTATGGCTACACCTTC
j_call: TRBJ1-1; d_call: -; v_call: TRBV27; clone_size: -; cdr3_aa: CASSFLQGNTEAFF; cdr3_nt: TGTGCCAGCAGTTTCCTACAGGGGAACACTGAAGCTTTCTTT
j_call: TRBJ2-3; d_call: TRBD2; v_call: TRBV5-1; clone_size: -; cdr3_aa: CASRAGRLRLDSAYF; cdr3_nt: TGCGCCAGCAGAGCGGGACGTCTCCGTCTCGATAGCGCGTATTTT